These T cell receptor beta chains were read from a single sample in a study of blood T cell repertoires in COVID-19. Produced via immunoSEQ multiplex PCR; TCRdb's table is partial and in-frame only. The repertoire has more than 65,000 clones, 65% to 85% of them found once; the top ten carry about 15%. The sample consisted of peripheral blood. These receptors were obtained from a man in his 60s with acute or convalescent COVID-19. Both conserved end residues are part of each CDR3. Each record gives: V gene, D gene, J gene, clone size, CDR3 DNA, CDR3 protein. A D gene is named only where the DNA matches it firmly. Some rows have no size entry. The others give once, few or many, or a class for an expanded clone.

V gene: TRBV4-1
D gene: -
J gene: TRBJ1-1
clone size: -
CDR3 DNA: TGCGCCAGCAGCGGCAGAACCCTGAACACTGAAGCTTTCTTT
CDR3 protein: CASSGRTLNTEAFF

V gene: TRBV2
D gene: -
J gene: TRBJ1-1
clone size: -
CDR3 DNA: TGTGCCAGCAAGCTCTCCCCGGAGGGGAACACTGAAGCTTTCTTT
CDR3 protein: CASKLSPEGNTEAFF

V gene: TRBV5-1
D gene: TRBD1
J gene: TRBJ1-6
clone size: -
CDR3 DNA: TGCGCCAGCAGCTGGGGACAGGGGGTCTATAATTCACCCCTCCACTTT
CDR3 protein: CASSWGQGVYNSPLHF

V gene: TRBV3-1/TRBV3-2
D gene: TRBD1
J gene: TRBJ2-3
clone size: few
CDR3 DNA: TGTGCCAGCAGCCTTTGGGACAGGTCTAGCACAGATACGCAGTATTTT
CDR3 protein: CASSLWDRSSTDTQYF

V gene: TRBV2
D gene: TRBD2
J gene: TRBJ2-1
clone size: -
CDR3 DNA: TGTGCCAGCATGCTGGGCGGGGGGCACAATGAGCAGTTCTTC
CDR3 protein: CASMLGGGHNEQFF

V gene: TRBV7-3
D gene: TRBD2
J gene: TRBJ2-1
clone size: once
CDR3 DNA: TGTGCCAGCAGCTTAAGCACTAGCGGCGGGCAGTTCTTC
CDR3 protein: CASSLSTSGGQFF

V gene: TRBV19
D gene: -
J gene: TRBJ2-3
clone size: -
CDR3 DNA: TGTGCCAGTAGTATCAGGGCGGTAGATACGCAGTATTTT
CDR3 protein: CASSIRAVDTQYF

V gene: TRBV6-4
D gene: -
J gene: TRBJ2-7
clone size: few
CDR3 DNA: TGTGCCAGCAGTGACCGACCGGGATCAGGTTCTTACGAGCAGTACTTC
CDR3 protein: CASSDRPGSGSYEQYF

V gene: TRBV30
D gene: -
J gene: TRBJ2-2
clone size: -
CDR3 DNA: TGTGCCTGGAGCAAGGGACTTGGGAACACCGGGGAGCTGTTTTTT
CDR3 protein: CAWSKGLGNTGELFF

V gene: TRBV5-6
D gene: -
J gene: TRBJ1-2
clone size: once
CDR3 DNA: TGTGCCAGCCGGCGGACAAACCTCGAGTATGGCTACACCTTC
CDR3 protein: CASRRTNLEYGYTF

V gene: TRBV7-2
D gene: -
J gene: TRBJ1-1
clone size: -
CDR3 DNA: TGTGCCAGCAGCCCTCGCCAGCTAACTACCACTGAAGCTTTCTTT
CDR3 protein: CASSPRQLTTTEAFF

V gene: TRBV7-2
D gene: -
J gene: TRBJ2-7
clone size: -
CDR3 DNA: TGTGCCAGCAGCCTGTGGAGGTACGAGCAGTACTTC
CDR3 protein: CASSLWRYEQYF

V gene: TRBV7-2
D gene: -
J gene: TRBJ1-6
clone size: -
CDR3 DNA: TGTGCCAGCAGCATAGACGGGAATTCACCCCTCCACTTT
CDR3 protein: CASSIDGNSPLHF

V gene: TRBV27
D gene: -
J gene: TRBJ1-1
clone size: -
CDR3 DNA: TGTGCCAGCAGCCTCGGCGGCTTGAACACTGAAGCTTTCTTT
CDR3 protein: CASSLGGLNTEAFF

V gene: TRBV2
D gene: -
J gene: TRBJ1-6
clone size: few
CDR3 DNA: TGTGCCACCGGAAGGAGCTCCTATAATTCACCCCTCCACTTT
CDR3 protein: CATGRSSYNSPLHF

V gene: TRBV7-8
D gene: -
J gene: TRBJ1-1
clone size: -
CDR3 DNA: TGTGCCAGCAGCTTATCTTTGAACACTGAAGCTTTCTTT
CDR3 protein: CASSLSLNTEAFF

V gene: TRBV18
D gene: TRBD1
J gene: TRBJ2-6
clone size: -
CDR3 DNA: TGTGCCAGCTCACCCAAAGGGACAGGATCCTCTGGGGCCAACGTCCTGACTTTC
CDR3 protein: CASSPKGTGSSGANVLTF

V gene: TRBV5-1
D gene: TRBD1
J gene: TRBJ1-6
clone size: many
CDR3 DNA: TGCGCCAGCAGCAACACACCGGGACAGAATTCACCCCTCCACTTT
CDR3 protein: CASSNTPGQNSPLHF

V gene: TRBV7-9
D gene: -
J gene: TRBJ1-1
clone size: once
CDR3 DNA: TGTGCCAGCAGCTTAGCCGACAGCTCGGCTTTCTTT
CDR3 protein: CASSLADSSAFF

V gene: TRBV4-3
D gene: -
J gene: TRBJ2-5
clone size: -
CDR3 DNA: TGCGCCAGCAGCCAATTAGGGGCTGAGACCCAGTACTTC
CDR3 protein: CASSQLGAETQYF

V gene: TRBV10-1
D gene: -
J gene: TRBJ2-1
clone size: few
CDR3 DNA: TGCGCCAGCAGTGAGACGAGGACATGGAAGCAGTTCTTC
CDR3 protein: CASSETRTWKQFF

V gene: TRBV4-1
D gene: -
J gene: TRBJ1-6
clone size: -
CDR3 DNA: TGCGCCAGCAGTGTCGGGGAGGAAGGATCACCCCTCCACTTT
CDR3 protein: CASSVGEEGSPLHF

V gene: TRBV2
D gene: TRBD1
J gene: TRBJ1-3
clone size: -
CDR3 DNA: TGTGCCAGCAGGGGTGGGACAGCTTACTCTGGAAACACCATATATTTT
CDR3 protein: CASRGGTAYSGNTIYF

V gene: TRBV6-5
D gene: -
J gene: TRBJ2-1
clone size: once
CDR3 DNA: TGTGCCAGCAATCGGGGAGCGGGGCAGTTCTTC
CDR3 protein: CASNRGAGQFF

V gene: TRBV18
D gene: TRBD1
J gene: TRBJ1-5
clone size: once
CDR3 DNA: TGTGCCAGCTCCCTAGGGGGCTATCAGCCCCAGCATTTT
CDR3 protein: CASSLGGYQPQHF

V gene: TRBV6-5
D gene: -
J gene: TRBJ1-3
clone size: -
CDR3 DNA: TGTGCCAGCAGTTACTACGTGGCAGGGACTGGAAACACCATATATTTT
CDR3 protein: CASSYYVAGTGNTIYF

V gene: TRBV30
D gene: -
J gene: TRBJ1-2
clone size: -
CDR3 DNA: TGTGCCTGGAGCCAGAACTATGGCTACACCTTC
CDR3 protein: CAWSQNYGYTF

V gene: TRBV24-1
D gene: TRBD1
J gene: TRBJ1-5
clone size: few
CDR3 DNA: TGTGCCACCAGTGATTCGTCCAGGGGGCTTAGCAATCAGCCCCAGCATTTT
CDR3 protein: CATSDSSRGLSNQPQHF

V gene: TRBV19
D gene: TRBD1
J gene: TRBJ1-2
clone size: -
CDR3 DNA: TGTGCCAGCAAGACCTCCGGGACAGTAAACTATGGCTACACCTTC
CDR3 protein: CASKTSGTVNYGYTF

V gene: TRBV7-2
D gene: TRBD2
J gene: TRBJ2-7
clone size: once
CDR3 DNA: TGTGCCAGCAGCTCAAACCCTGGACTAGGAAGGCACGAGCAGTACTTC
CDR3 protein: CASSSNPGLGRHEQYF

V gene: TRBV19
D gene: TRBD2
J gene: TRBJ2-1
clone size: -
CDR3 DNA: TGTGCCAGTAGTTCCCGTTCAGCGGGGGGGCTGTACAATGAGCAGTTCTTC
CDR3 protein: CASSSRSAGGLYNEQFF

V gene: TRBV11-2
D gene: TRBD1
J gene: TRBJ1-2
clone size: -
CDR3 DNA: TGTGCCAGCAGCTTATCCCGACAGGGTCTCAGCTATGGCTACACCTTC
CDR3 protein: CASSLSRQGLSYGYTF

V gene: TRBV15
D gene: -
J gene: TRBJ2-5
clone size: -
CDR3 DNA: TGTGCCACCAGCAGAGCGGGCGGCAGGGTTCTCGAGACCCAGTACTTC
CDR3 protein: CATSRAGGRVLETQYF

V gene: TRBV11-3
D gene: TRBD1
J gene: TRBJ1-3
clone size: -
CDR3 DNA: TGTGCCAGCAGCTCGGTGGGACAGAGCTCTGGAAACACCATATATTTT
CDR3 protein: CASSSVGQSSGNTIYF

V gene: TRBV19
D gene: TRBD1
J gene: TRBJ1-1
clone size: -
CDR3 DNA: TGTGCCAGTAGTACGGGGACAGGGTATGGTACTGAAGCTTTCTTT
CDR3 protein: CASSTGTGYGTEAFF

V gene: TRBV27
D gene: -
J gene: TRBJ1-1
clone size: -
CDR3 DNA: TGTGCCAGCAGTGCCCGAACTAGGAACACTGAAGCTTTCTTT
CDR3 protein: CASSARTRNTEAFF

V gene: TRBV5-6
D gene: TRBD1
J gene: TRBJ1-1
clone size: -
CDR3 DNA: TGTGCCAGCAGTTTAGGGGGCCGGGGCACTGAAGCTTTCTTT
CDR3 protein: CASSLGGRGTEAFF